This is a list of T cell receptor beta chains from one sample in a study of T cell responses to AZD1222 COVID-19 vaccine. The repertoire was sequenced with immunoSEQ multiplex PCR; TCRdb's copy has only in-frame clones and lacks some. This sample has about 130,000 clones, with 89% found just once. The material sequenced was peripheral blood, taken on day 0 of AZD1222 vaccination. Receptors originate from an adult in good health. Each CDR3 is given with its conserved first and last residue. D genes are given only for firm matches. The size of a clone is reported for some rows only, either as once, few or many, or as a class for expanded clones.

>TRBD2|.|TRBV9|TRBJ2-7
TGTGCCAGCAGCGTGGGGACTAGCCCCGAGCAGTACTTC
CASSVGTSPEQYF
>TRBD2|many|TRBV5-6|TRBJ2-2
TGTGCCAGCAGCTTGGAGGGGATTCGTGGGAGGGGCGACGGGGAGCTGTTTTTT
CASSLEGIRGRGDGELFF
>TRBD1|.|TRBV9|TRBJ1-1
TGTGCCAGCAGCGGGGGACAGGGTCTCACTGAAGCTTTCTTT
CASSGGQGLTEAFF
>TRBD1|.|TRBV7-3|TRBJ2-1
TGTGCCAGCAGTCCTTTAGGGACAGGGGGCAGGTCGCTCTACAATGAGCAGTTCTTC
CASSPLGTGGRSLYNEQFF
>.|.|TRBV10-3|TRBJ2-1
TGTGCCATCAGACCGACAGACCGGCGTCTCAATGAGCAGTTCTTC
CAIRPTDRRLNEQFF
>.|.|TRBV6-4|TRBJ2-6
TGTGCCAGCAGTGACCCCGACGGCACCTCTGGGGCCAACGTCCTGACTTTC
CASSDPDGTSGANVLTF
>.|.|TRBV9|TRBJ2-7
TGTGCCAGCAGCGTAGGGTTTAGCGGCCCTTACGAGCAGTACTTC
CASSVGFSGPYEQYF
>.|.|TRBV9|TRBJ1-1
TGTGCCAGCAGCGTAGCGGCAGGGGTGAACACTGAAGCTTTCTTT
CASSVAAGVNTEAFF
>.|.|TRBV30|TRBJ1-2
TGTGCCTGGAGTGTAAAGGAGAATGGCTACACCTTC
CAWSVKENGYTF
>TRBD2|.|TRBV11-2|TRBJ2-3
TGTGCCAGCAGCTCCCGCGGGGGGTTGATCGTGACAGATACGCAGTATTTT
CASSSRGGLIVTDTQYF
>.|.|TRBV24-1|TRBJ1-2
TGTGCCACCAGTGATTTGCCAGAAACCCCTATCTATGGCTACACCTTC
CATSDLPETPIYGYTF
>.|.|TRBV4-3|TRBJ2-7
TGCGCCAGCAGCCAAGTAGGGGGAGGGGGGTACGAGCAGTACTTC
CASSQVGGGGYEQYF
>.|.|TRBV19|TRBJ1-1
TGTGCCAGTACCGGTTTAGACTCGGGCATTGGGAACACTGAAGCTTTCTTT
CASTGLDSGIGNTEAFF
>.|.|TRBV29-1|TRBJ1-3
TGCAGCGTTGGTTTGCAGGGATTGAACACCATATATTTT
CSVGLQGLNTIYF
>TRBD1|.|TRBV19|TRBJ1-3
TGTGCCAGTAGTATAGATCGGGACAGGCGTAACACCATATATTTT
CASSIDRDRRNTIYF
>.|.|TRBV18|TRBJ2-7
TGTGCCAGCTCACCGCAGCGGGCTGGCCCCTACGAGCAGTACTTC
CASSPQRAGPYEQYF
>.|.|TRBV7-8|TRBJ2-7
TGTGCCAGCAGCCGGACTCCTAGGCCTCGAACCTACGAGCAGTACTTC
CASSRTPRPRTYEQYF
>TRBD2|.|TRBV5-1|TRBJ2-5
TGCGCCAGCAGCTGGGGACTAGCTCAAGAGACCCAGTACTTC
CASSWGLAQETQYF
>.|few|TRBV12-3/TRBV12-4|TRBJ1-1
TGTGCCAGCAGAAGAGAAACTGAAGCTTTCTTT
CASRRETEAFF
>TRBD1|.|TRBV7-2|TRBJ2-7
TGTGCCAGCAGCCCCGGGACAGGGTCCCCTAGGGAGCAGTACTTC
CASSPGTGSPREQYF
>TRBD1|.|TRBV11-2|TRBJ1-2
TGTGCCAGCAGCTCCCCGATGGGACAGGCAAACTATGGCTACACCTTC
CASSSPMGQANYGYTF
>.|few|TRBV6-5|TRBJ1-1
TGTGCCAGCAGAAAAGGAGGGATGGAGATTGAAGCTTTCTTT
CASRKGGMEIEAFF
>.|.|TRBV28|TRBJ1-1
TGTGCCAGCAGTTTATTCCAGGGGTGGAACACTGAAGCTTTCTTT
CASSLFQGWNTEAFF
>.|.|TRBV5-5|TRBJ1-1
TGTGCCAGCAGCTTGGTGGGGGGCTTCACTGAAGCTTTCTTT
CASSLVGGFTEAFF
>TRBD2|.|TRBV27|TRBJ2-1
TGTGCCAGACAGACCGGGACTAGCGGGAGGGATTACAATGAGCAGTTCTTC
CARQTGTSGRDYNEQFF
>.|.|TRBV2|TRBJ2-7
TGTGCCAGAGGGGACGGAGACGAGCAGTACTTC
CARGDGDEQYF
>.|.|TRBV6-2/TRBV6-3|TRBJ1-4
TGTGCCAGCAGTCGGACCTGGGGTGAAAAACTGTTTTTT
CASSRTWGEKLFF
>.|.|TRBV29-1|TRBJ2-1
TGCAGCGTTGAACTCACCCCTGAGCAGTTCTTC
CSVELTPEQFF
>.|.|TRBV28|TRBJ1-5
TGTGCCAGCAGTCCGCCTAATCAGCCCCAGCATTTT
CASSPPNQPQHF